Only a few counts were recorded for the clone carrying this T cell receptor beta chain. Its antigen is not known. J gave up 3 bases and V 3 bases, and 7 bases lay outside the gene matches. The CDR3 contains 14 residues. Per the germline V gene, CDR1 is DFQATT and CDR2 is SNEGSKA (reference sequence). This specimen belongs to a study of T cell repertoires in cytomegalovirus infection. On the study more broadly: Signatures in public TCR beta sequences pointed to both CMV infection and matching HLA type.

MiXCR, applied by TCRdb to the reads, yields one record per CDR3 protein. The table lists about 270,000 distinct CDR3 sequences, approximately 22% of them singletons, with approximately 19% in the top ten. Sample: cultured PBMCs, taken from culture after CMV antigen stimulation. This receptor was taken from a human donor in good health (CMV status not recorded). Some clones in this sample may be carry-over from other donors' samples. The chain is built from TRBV20-1 and TRBJ2-5; TRBD1 agrees at 7 bases. The CDR3 nucleotides are TGCAGTGCTAGCCCAGCCGACAGGGAAGAGACCCAGTACTTC. Amino acid sequence: CSASPADREETQYF.